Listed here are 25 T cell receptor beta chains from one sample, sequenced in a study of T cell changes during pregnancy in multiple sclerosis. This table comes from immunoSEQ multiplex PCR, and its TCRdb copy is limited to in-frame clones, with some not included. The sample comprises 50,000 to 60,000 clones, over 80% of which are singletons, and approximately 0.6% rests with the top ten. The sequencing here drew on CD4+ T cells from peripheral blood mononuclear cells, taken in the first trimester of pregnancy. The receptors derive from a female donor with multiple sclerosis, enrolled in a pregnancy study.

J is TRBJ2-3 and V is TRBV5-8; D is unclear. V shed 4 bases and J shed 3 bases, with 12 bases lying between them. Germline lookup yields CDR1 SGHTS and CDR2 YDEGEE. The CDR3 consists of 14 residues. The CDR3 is CASSLPFVTDTQYF. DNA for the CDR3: TGTGCCAGCAGCCTTCCTTTTGTGACAGATACGCAGTATTTT.

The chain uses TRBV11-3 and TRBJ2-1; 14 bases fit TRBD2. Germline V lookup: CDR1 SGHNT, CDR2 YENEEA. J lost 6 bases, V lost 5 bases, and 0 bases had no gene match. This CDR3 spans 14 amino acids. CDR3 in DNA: TGTGCCAGCAGCGGACTAGCGGGGGGCAATGAGCAGTTCTTC. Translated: CASSGLAGGNEQFF.

CDR3 nucleotides: TGTGCCAGCAGCCCCGGGACAGGGTCCCACGAGCAGTACTTC. It translates to CASSPGTGSHEQYF. This rearrangement joins TRBV9 to TRBJ2-7; 9 nucleotides match TRBD1. V shed 4 bases and J 5 bases; nucleotides not matched to a gene: 7. Germline V gene sequence: CDR1 SGDLS, CDR2 YYNGEE. The CDR3 is 14 amino acids.

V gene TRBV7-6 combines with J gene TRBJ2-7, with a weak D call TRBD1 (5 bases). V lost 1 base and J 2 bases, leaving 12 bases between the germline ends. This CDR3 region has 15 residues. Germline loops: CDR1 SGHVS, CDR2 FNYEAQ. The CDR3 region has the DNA TGTGCCAGCAGCTTAGACGAAGGGGTCCCCTACGAGCAGTACTTC. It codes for CASSLDEGVPYEQYF.

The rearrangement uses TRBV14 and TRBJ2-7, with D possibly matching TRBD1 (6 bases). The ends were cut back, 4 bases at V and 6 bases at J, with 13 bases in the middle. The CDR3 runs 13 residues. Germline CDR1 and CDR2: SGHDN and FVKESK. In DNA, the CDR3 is TGTGCCAGCAGCCCAGGGGAGAGGGTCGAGCAGTACTTC. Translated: CASSPGERVEQYF.

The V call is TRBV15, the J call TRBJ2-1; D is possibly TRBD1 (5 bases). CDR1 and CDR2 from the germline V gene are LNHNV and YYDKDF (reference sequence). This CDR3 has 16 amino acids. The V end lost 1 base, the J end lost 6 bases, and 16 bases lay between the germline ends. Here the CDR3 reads CATSRALAGIGNEQFF. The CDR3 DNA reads TGTGCCACCAGCAGAGCTTTGGCAGGGATTGGCAATGAGCAGTTCTTC.

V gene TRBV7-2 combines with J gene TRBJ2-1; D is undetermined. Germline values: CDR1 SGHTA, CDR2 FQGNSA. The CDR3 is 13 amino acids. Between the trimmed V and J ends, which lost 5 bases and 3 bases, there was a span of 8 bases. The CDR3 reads CASSLGDYNEQFF. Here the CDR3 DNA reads TGTGCCAGCAGCCTCGGAGACTACAATGAGCAGTTCTTC.

The CDR3 DNA sequence: TGTGCCAGCAGCTTAGTAAGCGGGGGGGACACAGATACGCAGTATTTT. Its translation: CASSLVSGGDTDTQYF. V and J are TRBV7-9 and TRBJ2-3; 10 bases line up with TRBD2. Germline values: CDR1 SEHNR, CDR2 FQNEAQ (reference sequence). There are 16 residues in the CDR3. The V and J ends lost 1 base and 2 bases, in that order; junction bases with no gene match: 3.

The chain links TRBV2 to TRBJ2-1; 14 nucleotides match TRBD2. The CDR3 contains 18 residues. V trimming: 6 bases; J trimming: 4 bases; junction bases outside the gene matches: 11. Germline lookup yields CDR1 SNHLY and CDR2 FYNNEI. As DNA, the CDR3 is TGTGCCAGCAGGGGGGGACTAGCGGGAGTTATGTGGTACAATGAGCAGTTCTTC. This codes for CASRGGLAGVMWYNEQFF. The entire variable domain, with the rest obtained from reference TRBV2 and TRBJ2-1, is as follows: EPEVTQTPSHQVTQMGQEVILRCVPISNHLYFYWYRQILGQKVEFLVSFYNNEISEKSEIFDDQFSVERPDGSNFTLKIRSTKLEDSAMYFCASRGGLAGVMWYNEQFFGPGTRLTVL.

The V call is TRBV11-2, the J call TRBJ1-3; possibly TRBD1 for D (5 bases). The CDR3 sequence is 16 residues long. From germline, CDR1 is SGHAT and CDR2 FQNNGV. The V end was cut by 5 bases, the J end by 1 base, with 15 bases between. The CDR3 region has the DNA TGTGCCAGCAGCAGCCCCCGGGGGGTTTCTGGAAACACCATATATTTT. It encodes CASSSPRGVSGNTIYF. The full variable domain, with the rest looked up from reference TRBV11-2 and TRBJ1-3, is EAGVAQSPRYKIIEKRQSVAFWCNPISGHATLYWYQQILGQGPKLLIQFQNNGVVDDSQLPKDRFSAERLKGVDSTLKIQPAKLEDSAVYLCASSSPRGVSGNTIYFGEGSWLTVV.

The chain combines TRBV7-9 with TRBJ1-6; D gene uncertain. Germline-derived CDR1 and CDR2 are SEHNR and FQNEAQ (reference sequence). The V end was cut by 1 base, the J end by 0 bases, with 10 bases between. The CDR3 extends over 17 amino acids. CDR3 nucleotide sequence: TGTGCCAGCAGCTTAGATCCGGGGAGCTCCTATAATTCACCCCTCCACTTT. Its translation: CASSLDPGSSYNSPLHF.

As DNA, the CDR3 is TGTGCCAGCAGCCTTAGCGGGGGGTCTGAGACCCAGTACTTC. Protein: CASSLSGGSETQYF. This rearrangement joins TRBV7-9 to TRBJ2-5; 10 bases line up with TRBD2. Germline V gene data show CDR1 as SEHNR and CDR2 as FQNEAQ (reference sequence). The CDR3 sequence is 14 residues long. V shed 5 bases, J shed 5 bases, and the junction held 5 bases outside the gene matches.

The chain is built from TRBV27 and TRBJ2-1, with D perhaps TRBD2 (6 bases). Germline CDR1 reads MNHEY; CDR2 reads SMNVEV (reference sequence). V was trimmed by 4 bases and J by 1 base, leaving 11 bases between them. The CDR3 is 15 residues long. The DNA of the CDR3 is TGTGCCAGCAGTTCCAGCGGGCGGTCCTACAATGAGCAGTTCTTC. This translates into CASSSSGRSYNEQFF.

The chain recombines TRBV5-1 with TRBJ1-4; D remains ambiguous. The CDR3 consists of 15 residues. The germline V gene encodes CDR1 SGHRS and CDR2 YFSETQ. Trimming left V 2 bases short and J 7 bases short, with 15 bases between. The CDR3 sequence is CASSLASAAGEKLFF. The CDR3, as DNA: TGCGCCAGCAGCTTAGCCTCAGCCGCAGGTGAAAAACTGTTTTTT. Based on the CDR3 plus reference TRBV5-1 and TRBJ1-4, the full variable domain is KAGVTQTPRYLIKTRGQQVTLSCSPISGHRSVSWYQQTPGQGLQFLFEYFSETQRNKGNFPGRFSGRQFSNSRSEMNVSTLELGDSALYLCASSLASAAGEKLFFGSGTQLSVL.

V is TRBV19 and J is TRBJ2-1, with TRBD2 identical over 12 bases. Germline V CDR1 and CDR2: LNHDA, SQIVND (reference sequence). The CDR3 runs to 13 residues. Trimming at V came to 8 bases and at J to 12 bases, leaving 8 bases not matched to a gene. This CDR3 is CASGLAGPSRQFF. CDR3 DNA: TGTGCCAGTGGACTAGCGGGACCCTCGAGGCAGTTCTTC.

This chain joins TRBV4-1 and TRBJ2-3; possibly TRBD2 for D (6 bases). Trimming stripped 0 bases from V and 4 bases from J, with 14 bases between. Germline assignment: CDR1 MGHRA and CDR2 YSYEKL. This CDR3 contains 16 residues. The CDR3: CASSQDRSGWADTQYF. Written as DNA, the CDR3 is TGCGCCAGCAGCCAAGATAGGAGCGGGTGGGCAGATACGCAGTATTTT.

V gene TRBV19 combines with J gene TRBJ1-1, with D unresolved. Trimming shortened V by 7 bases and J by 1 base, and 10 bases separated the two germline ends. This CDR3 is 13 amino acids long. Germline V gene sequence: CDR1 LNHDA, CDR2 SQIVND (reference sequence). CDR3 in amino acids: CASTRHGNTEAFF. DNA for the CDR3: TGTGCCAGTACCCGACACGGGAACACTGAAGCTTTCTTT.

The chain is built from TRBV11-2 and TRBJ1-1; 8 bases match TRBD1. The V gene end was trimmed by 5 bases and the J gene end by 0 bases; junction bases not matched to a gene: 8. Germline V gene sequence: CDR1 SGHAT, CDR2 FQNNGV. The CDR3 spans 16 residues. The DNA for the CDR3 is TGTGCCAGCAGCCCTTCTCGGACAGGGTTGAACACTGAAGCTTTCTTT. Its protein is CASSPSRTGLNTEAFF.

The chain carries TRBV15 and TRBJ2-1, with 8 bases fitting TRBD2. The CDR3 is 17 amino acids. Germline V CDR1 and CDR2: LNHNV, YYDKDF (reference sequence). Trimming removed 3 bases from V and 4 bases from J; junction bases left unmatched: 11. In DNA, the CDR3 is TGTGCCACCAGCAGGGGTTCGGGGGGGCGGCCATACAATGAGCAGTTCTTC. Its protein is CATSRGSGGRPYNEQFF.

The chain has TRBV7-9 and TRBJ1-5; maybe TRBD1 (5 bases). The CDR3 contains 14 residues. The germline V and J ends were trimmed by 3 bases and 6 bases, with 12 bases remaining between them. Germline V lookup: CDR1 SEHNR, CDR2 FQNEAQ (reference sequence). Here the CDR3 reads CASSLYGTGQPQHF. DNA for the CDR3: TGTGCCAGCAGCTTGTACGGAACAGGTCAGCCCCAGCATTTT.

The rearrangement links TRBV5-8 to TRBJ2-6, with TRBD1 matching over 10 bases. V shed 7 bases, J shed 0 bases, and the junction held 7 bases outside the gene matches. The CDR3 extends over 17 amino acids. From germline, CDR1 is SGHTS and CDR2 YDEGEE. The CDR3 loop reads CASPSGTGVSGANVLTF. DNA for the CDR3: TGTGCCAGCCCCTCCGGGACAGGGGTCTCTGGGGCCAACGTCCTGACTTTC.

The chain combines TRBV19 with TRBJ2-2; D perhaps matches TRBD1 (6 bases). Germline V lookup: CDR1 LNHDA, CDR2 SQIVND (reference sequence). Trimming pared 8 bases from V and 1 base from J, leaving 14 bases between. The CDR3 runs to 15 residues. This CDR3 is CASAQLGGNTGELFF. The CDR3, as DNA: TGTGCCAGTGCCCAACTAGGGGGGAACACCGGGGAGCTGTTTTTT.

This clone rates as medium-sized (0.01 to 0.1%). The CDR3 loop reads CASSEATRTGVPFYGYTF. The CDR3 bases are TGTGCCAGCAGTGAAGCGACGAGGACAGGGGTCCCCTTCTATGGCTACACCTTC. The chain links TRBV2 to TRBJ1-2; TRBD1 matches at 9 bases. The CDR3 spans 18 residues. V was pared by 0 bases and J by 4 bases, with 12 bases of the junction left unmatched. Per the germline V gene, CDR1 is SNHLY and CDR2 is FYNNEI.

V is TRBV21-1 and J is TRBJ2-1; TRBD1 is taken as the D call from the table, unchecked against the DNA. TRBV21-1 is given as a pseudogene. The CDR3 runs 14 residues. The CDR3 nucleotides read TGTGCCAGCAGCCCCGGACAGAGATACAATGAGCAGTTCTTC. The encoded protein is CASSPGQRYNEQFF.

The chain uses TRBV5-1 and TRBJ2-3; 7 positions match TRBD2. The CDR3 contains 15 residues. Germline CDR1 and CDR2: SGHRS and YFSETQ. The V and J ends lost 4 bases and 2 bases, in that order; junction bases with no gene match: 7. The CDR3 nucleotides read TGCGCCAGCAGCCAACAGCGGGACTACACAGATACGCAGTATTTT. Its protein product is CASSQQRDYTDTQYF.